The T cell receptor beta chain described here comes from a study of shared clonotypes between healthy human individuals. Findings and limits, study-wide: It was observed that roughly 5.4% of naive CD4 clonotypes were shared across a few donors. Large depth notwithstanding, sorted-subset sequencing proved incomplete by rarefaction.

Germline V CDR1 and CDR2: SGHRS, YFSETQ. Trimming took 4 bases from V and 9 from J; bases not matched to a gene: 8. CDR3 length equals 14 residues. Original processing notes: Junction-only immunoSEQ data arrived without quality scores, meaning filtering differed. Produced via immunoSEQ multiplex PCR; TCRdb's table is partial and in-frame only. D and trimming come from the DNA, and the V and J calls and clone size come from that table. Of about a million clones listed, over 60% are singletons. For this clone: What it recognizes is unknown.

Those who donated were healthy HIV-negative adults, with no recent acute infections or vaccinations reported. The rearrangement links TRBV5-1 to TRBJ2-1; TRBD2 agrees at 9 bases. The TCR comes from a man aged 18 to 30 in good health. Material for sequencing was memory CD4+ T cells sorted from blood. Subset denoted: CD45RA-negative fraction. CDR3 in DNA: TGCGCCAGCAGCCTTAGCGGGAGCTTAAGTGAGCAGTTCTTC. Translating gives CASSLSGSLSEQFF.